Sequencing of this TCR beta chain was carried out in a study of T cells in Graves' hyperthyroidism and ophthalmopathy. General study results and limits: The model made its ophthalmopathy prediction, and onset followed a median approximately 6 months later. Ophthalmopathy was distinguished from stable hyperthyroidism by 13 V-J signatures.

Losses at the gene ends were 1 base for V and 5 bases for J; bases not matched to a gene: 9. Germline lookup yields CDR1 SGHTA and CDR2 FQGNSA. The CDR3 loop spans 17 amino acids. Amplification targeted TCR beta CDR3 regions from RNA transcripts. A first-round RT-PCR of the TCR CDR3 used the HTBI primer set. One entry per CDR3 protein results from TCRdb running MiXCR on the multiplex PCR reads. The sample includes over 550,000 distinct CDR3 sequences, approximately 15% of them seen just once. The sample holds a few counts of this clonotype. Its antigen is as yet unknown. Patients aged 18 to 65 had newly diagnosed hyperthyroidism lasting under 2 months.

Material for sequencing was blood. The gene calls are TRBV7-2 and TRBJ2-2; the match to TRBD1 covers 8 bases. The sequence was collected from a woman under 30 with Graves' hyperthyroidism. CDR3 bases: TGTGCCAGCAGCTTAGAGCCCGGGACAGGCTGGACCGGGGAGCTGTTTTTT. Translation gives CASSLEPGTGWTGELFF.